These T cell receptor beta chains were read from a single sample in a study of control samples from healthy donors and cancer patients. Produced via immunoSEQ multiplex PCR; TCRdb's table is partial and in-frame only. The sample carries about 130,000 clones, more than 80% recorded once. The source material was blood. These receptors were taken from a man between 18 and 29 years old in good health. CDR3s leave out the opening cysteine and the closing phenylalanine or tryptophan. Fields, in order: CDR3 length, V gene, clone size, D gene, J gene, CDR3 protein. A D gene is named only where the DNA matches it firmly. Rows give clone size only sometimes, using once, few, many, or a class for an expanded clone.

11	TRBV28	NA	NA	TRBJ1-5	ASTLYGVQPQH
12	TRBV10-2	NA	NA	TRBJ1-5	ASSDTASNQPQH
11	TRBV4-1	NA	NA	TRBJ2-2	ASQTGNTGELF
11	TRBV19	NA	TRBD1	TRBJ1-1	ASSPTRTGTTF
16	TRBV4-1	NA	NA	TRBJ2-1	ASSQRPSRGEGNNEQF
13	TRBV5-1	NA	TRBD2	TRBJ2-4	ASSLREGGWDIQY
13	TRBV7-8	NA	TRBD1	TRBJ1-5	ASSAGTGTNQPQH
13	TRBV11-3	NA	NA	TRBJ2-5	ASSSRVEPQETQY
12	TRBV24-1	once	NA	TRBJ1-2	ATSDLAGNYGYT
14	TRBV11-2	NA	NA	TRBJ1-1	ASSLAVGAVYTEAF
11	TRBV4-3	NA	NA	TRBJ1-2	ASSRDGNYGYT
13	TRBV7-9	NA	NA	TRBJ1-1	ASSLDAGRDREAF
12	TRBV6-1	few	NA	TRBJ2-7	ASSEAEEVNEQY
12	TRBV9	NA	TRBD1	TRBJ1-1	ASSAGTENTEAF
13	TRBV19	NA	NA	TRBJ1-3	ASRPPRGRGNTIY
12	TRBV5-6	once	NA	TRBJ2-5	ASSNQGIQETQY
10	TRBV24-1	NA	NA	TRBJ1-5	ATSDFDRPQH
14	TRBV19	NA	TRBD2	TRBJ2-7	ASSPTSGGFGYEQY
15	TRBV3-1/TRBV3-2	NA	NA	TRBJ1-1	ASSQAGEQGFGTEAF
15	TRBV4-2	NA	TRBD1	TRBJ2-2	ASRGDREFYNTGELF
13	TRBV6-5	NA	NA	TRBJ1-5	ASSYSKRGNQPQH
11	TRBV19	NA	NA	TRBJ2-4	ASRALAKNIQY
9	TRBV3-1/TRBV3-2	NA	TRBD2	TRBJ2-1	ASSGSPEQF
13	TRBV27	NA	TRBD1	TRBJ2-2	ASSLRTGYTGELF
14	TRBV5-6	NA	NA	TRBJ2-4	ASSLFPGTRKNIQY
11	TRBV12-3/TRBV12-4	NA	NA	TRBJ2-3	ASSLQGTDTQY
11	TRBV12-5	once	NA	TRBJ2-1	ASGLEPGNEQF
9	TRBV6-5	NA	TRBD1	TRBJ1-1	ASRRDRVAF
12	TRBV7-9	NA	NA	TRBJ2-1	ASATAESYNEQF
12	TRBV30	NA	TRBD1	TRBJ2-5	AWRGTGAQETQY
13	TRBV14	NA	NA	TRBJ2-7	ASRGWGEEVYEQY
9	TRBV9	NA	NA	TRBJ2-3	ASSSRGTQY
11	TRBV7-3	NA	NA	TRBJ1-1	ASSLQEFTEAF
12	TRBV6-5	NA	NA	TRBJ1-1	ASSPRVAGTEAF
14	TRBV5-1	once	NA	TRBJ2-7	ASSLVPGSPSYEQY
15	TRBV5-6	NA	NA	TRBJ2-2	ASSSNSGRTNTGELF
14	TRBV4-1	once	TRBD1	TRBJ1-4	ASSQHWVQGGQKLF
14	TRBV27	NA	TRBD1	TRBJ2-2	ASSSPGQTYTGELF
12	TRBV5-4	NA	TRBD1	TRBJ1-6	ASSLDRGNSPLH
14	TRBV4-1	NA	NA	TRBJ1-6	ASSQDVTSYNSPLH
15	TRBV19	NA	NA	TRBJ2-1	ASSNEGLGGPGYEQF
12	TRBV28	NA	NA	TRBJ1-1	ASSLSGGLLSAF
11	TRBV6-5	NA	NA	TRBJ1-3	ASMGRRGNTIY
12	TRBV27	NA	NA	TRBJ2-3	ASSFLGGADTQY
13	TRBV9	NA	NA	TRBJ2-3	ASSVASQITDTQY
13	TRBV2	NA	NA	TRBJ2-5	ASSEGPGGQETQY
14	TRBV7-2	NA	NA	TRBJ1-5	ASSRPGRPSNQPQH
12	TRBV7-9	once	NA	TRBJ1-5	ASSARDSNQPQH
11	TRBV10-3	once	TRBD2	TRBJ2-1	AAAGGGTNEQF
12	TRBV13	NA	NA	TRBJ1-1	ASSPLDTDTEAF